The present TCR beta chain was sequenced within a study of molecular identifiers for immune sequencing clone quantification. General study points: For effector cells, clones above 20 RNA copies held over 99% of molecules; for naive cells, under 1%.

This clonotype came up a few times. Antigen: not known. RNA fractions of 10%, 30% or 50% and about 17,000 to 1,000,000 sorted cells were the source of naive CD8 libraries. Naive CD8 T cells were sorted as CD8+CD4-CCR7+CD45RA+. Listed TCR primers, together with previously described methods, were used for the bulk TCR libraries. TCRdb fed the PCR reads into MiXCR, producing one record per CDR3 protein. The data contain around 460,000 distinct CDR3 sequences, 25% of them seen just once; the ten biggest clones take up approximately 0.76%. Trimming stripped 11 bases from V and 1 base from J, with 10 bases between. This CDR3 is built from 12 residues.

The sequencing input was naive CD8+ T cells from blood, with Jurkat cell RNA spiked in. As for subset: FACS-sorted CD8+CD4-CCR7+CD45RA+ naive T cells. This chain connects TRBV12-3 or TRBV12-4 to TRBJ2-3; D remains unclear. The receptor was derived from a human donor in good health. Some libraries in this study had Jurkat cell RNA spiked in. Here the CDR3 reads CAGSHGTDTQYF. CDR3 nucleotide sequence: TGTGCCGGTTCTCACGGCACAGATACGCAGTATTTT.